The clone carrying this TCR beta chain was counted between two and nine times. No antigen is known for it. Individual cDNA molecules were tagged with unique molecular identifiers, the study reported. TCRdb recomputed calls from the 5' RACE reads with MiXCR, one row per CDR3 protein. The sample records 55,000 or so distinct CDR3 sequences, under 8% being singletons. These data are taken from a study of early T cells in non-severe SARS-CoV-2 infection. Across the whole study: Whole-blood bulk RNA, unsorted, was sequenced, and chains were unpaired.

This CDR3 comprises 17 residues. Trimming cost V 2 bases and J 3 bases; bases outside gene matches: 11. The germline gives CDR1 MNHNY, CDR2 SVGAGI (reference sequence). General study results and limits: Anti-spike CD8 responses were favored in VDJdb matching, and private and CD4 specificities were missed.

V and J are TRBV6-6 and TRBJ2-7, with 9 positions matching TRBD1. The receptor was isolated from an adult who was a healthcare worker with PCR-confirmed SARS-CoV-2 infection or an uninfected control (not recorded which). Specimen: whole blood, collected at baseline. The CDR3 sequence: CASSYPGGTGINYEQYF. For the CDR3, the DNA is TGTGCCAGCAGTTACCCAGGGGGGACAGGGATAAACTACGAGCAGTACTTC.